This T cell receptor (beta chain) was obtained from a study of beta chain features in type 1 diabetes (dated by TCRdb to the late 2010s). In terms of the full investigation: Patients and healthy donors did not differ in mean age, gender distribution, total cell number or subset yield. A total of 107,917,701 sorted cells were examined across all samples, and a strong correlation was observed between cell number per subset and RNA yield. In the study, TCRB repertoires of sorted circulating CD4+ T cell subsets from recently diagnosed type 1 diabetes patients were compared with those of matched healthy donors. Naive and central memory subsets were obtained from all 30 or so donors, but regulatory and stem cell-like memory subsets were isolated from only 8 patients and roughly eight healthy donors.

As regards this clone: What antigen it recognizes has not been identified. No base quality information exists; no much larger clone differs at one position.

On the study overall, not on this receptor specifically: Shorter templates might have been favored by PCR, but patient and control samples were amplified and corrected together, so both groups would have been affected equally by any skew. A moderate but significant shortening of TCRB CDR3 length was observed in type 1 diabetes patients in all four CD4+ subsets. Naive, central memory and regulatory TCRB repertoires appeared to be more similar among patients than among healthy donors. Fewer insertions and more nucleotide deletions at VDJ recombination sites were observed in patients with type 1 diabetes, implying thymic rearrangement abnormalities. Only small numbers of individuals were included in the HLA sub-analyses, which left unresolved whether HLA type had any influence on TCRB rearrangement. Because cDNA was sequenced instead of genomic DNA, highly expressing activated cells could be over-represented, though the groups showed no difference in activation or CD3 levels.

A single peripheral blood draw of 90 to 150 mL on average was collected from each donor into heparinised tubes. A BD FACSAria II and a panel including CD45RO, CCR7, CD25, CD127, CD95 and CD27 were used to sort naive, central memory, regulatory and stem cell-like memory CD4+ T cells. Every sorted population had a purity above 95%. Right away, PBMCs were isolated by Lymphoprep density gradient centrifugation and were stained directly, with no culture step. So that batch effects would be minimized, each experiment stained and sorted samples in pairs, pairing one healthy donor with one patient. The entire isolated RNA was reverse transcribed using the High Capacity cDNA Reverse Transcription Kit, and thus expressed TCRB transcripts were sequenced. Deep immunoSEQ sequencing was applied to naive, central memory and regulatory T cell samples, giving an average of about 3.4 million total reads per sample. After sorted cells were lysed in RLT buffer, RNA was extracted with DNase-treated RNeasy Micro or Mini kits, with the choice depending on cell number. To prevent cross-contamination, each cell subset was processed individually, whereas patient and healthy donor samples were processed jointly. The immunoSEQ multiplex PCR was used to amplify TCRB sequences from cDNA, generating 87-bp fragments that spanned the CDR3 region. Amplicons were sequenced on the Illumina HiSeq platform. For the original study's pipeline: PCR bias was computationally corrected using synthetic template baselines, reads within Hamming distance 2 were collapsed, and singletons that could not be merged were discarded. Reads were aligned against IMGT so that V, D and J genes, CDR3 length and insertions or deletions at six rearrangement sites could be assigned. Within each subset, clonotype counts were normalized to the number of sorted cells before true diversity and Gini coefficients were calculated with the tcR R package. The overlap coefficient, calculated on TCRB nucleotide sequences, was used to measure repertoire sharing. As a proxy for the pre-selection repertoire, out-of-frame TCRB sequences from naive cells were analyzed. Held by TCRdb, this immuneACCESS table contains in-frame sequences only and omits some clones. Under half of the omission traces to an unresolved V gene where checked; the cause of the rest is unknown. The V and J calls and clone size were taken over from that table, and D and trimming were inferred from the DNA. In this sample the table shows roughly 330,000 clones, roughly 12% of which occur a single time. Of the sample, roughly 0.015% is held by the ten largest clones.

The CDR3 holds 12 amino acids from the cysteine to the phenylalanine. The DNA shown is the 36-base CDR3, in frame from base 1. Via the germline V gene, CDR1 is SGHTA and CDR2 FQGNSA. V is shortened by 4 bases, J by 5 bases, and the region joining them spans 6 bases. This sequence uses TRBV7-2 and TRBJ1-5, with TRBD1 tentatively as D gene (6 bases match). The source material was naive CD4+ T cells from blood. This specimen's cell subset or site label, per the study, means: true naive CD4+ T cells. The sequence derives from a woman between 18 and 29 years old with type 1 diabetes. The DNA sequence is as follows: TGTGCCAGCAGCTCAGGGGATCAGCCCCAGCATTTT. Translation gives CASSSGDQPQHF. Where the CDR3 stops, the reference TRBV7-2 and TRBJ1-5 genes take over; the full variable domain is GAGVSQSPSNKVTEKGKDVELRCDPISGHTALYWYRQSLGQGLEFLIYFQGNSAPDKSGLPSDRFSAERTGGSVSTLTIQRTQQEDSAVYLCASSSGDQPQHFGDGTRLSIL.